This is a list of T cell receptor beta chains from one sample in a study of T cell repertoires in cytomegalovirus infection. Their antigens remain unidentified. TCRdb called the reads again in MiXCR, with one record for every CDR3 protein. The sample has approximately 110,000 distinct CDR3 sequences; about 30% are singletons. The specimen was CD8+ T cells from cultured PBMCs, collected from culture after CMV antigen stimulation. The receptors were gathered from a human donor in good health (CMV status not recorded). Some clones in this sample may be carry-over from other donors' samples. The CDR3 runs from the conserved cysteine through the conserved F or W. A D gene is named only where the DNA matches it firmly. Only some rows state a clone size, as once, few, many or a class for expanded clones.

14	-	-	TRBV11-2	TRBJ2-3	CASSLDILVDTQYF	TGTGCCAGCAGCTTAGACATCCTTGTAGATACGCAGTATTTT
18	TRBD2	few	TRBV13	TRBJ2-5	CASSFSQGSPGGVKTQYF	TGTGCCAGCAGCTTCTCTCAGGGAAGTCCCGGGGGGGTGAAGACCCAGTACTTC
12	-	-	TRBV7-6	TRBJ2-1	CASSAGTIEQFF	TGTGCCAGCAGCGCGGGGACGATCGAGCAGTTCTTC
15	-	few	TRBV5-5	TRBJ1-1	CASSLRAAVMTEAFF	TGTGCCAGCAGCTTGAGGGCCGCGGTTATGACTGAAGCTTTCTTT
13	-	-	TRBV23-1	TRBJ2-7	CASSPQSSYEQYF	TGCGCCAGCAGTCCCCAGTCCTCCTACGAGCAGTACTTC
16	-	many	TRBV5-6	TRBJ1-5	CASSLGGGPSNQPQHF	TGTGCCAGCAGCTTGGGTGGGGGGCCAAGCAATCAGCCCCAGCATTTT
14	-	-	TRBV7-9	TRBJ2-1	CASSLAAGYNEQFF	TGTGCCAGCAGCTTAGCGGCGGGGTACAATGAGCAGTTCTTC
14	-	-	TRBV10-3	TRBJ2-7	CAIKNSQQEYEQYF	TGTGCCATCAAGAACAGTCAACAGGAATACGAGCAGTACTTC
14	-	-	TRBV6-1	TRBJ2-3	CASSSEDFSDTQYF	TGTGCCAGCAGTTCCGAGGACTTTTCTGATACGCAGTATTTT
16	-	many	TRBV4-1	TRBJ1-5	CASSQELSSLNQPQHF	TGCGCCAGCAGCCAAGAACTCTCGAGCCTCAATCAGCCCCAGCATTTT
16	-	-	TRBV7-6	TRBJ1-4	CASSPRTFATNEKLFF	TGTGCCAGCAGCCCAAGGACTTTTGCAACTAATGAAAAACTGTTTTTT
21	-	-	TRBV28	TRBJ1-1	CASSFLPGTPEKFRSDTEAFF	TGTGCCAGCAGTTTCTTGCCCGGGACTCCTGAAAAGTTCAGATCGGACACTGAAGCTTTCTTT
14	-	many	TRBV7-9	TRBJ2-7	CASSLGLKSYEQYF	TGTGCCAGCAGCTTGGGACTCAAGTCCTACGAGCAGTACTTC
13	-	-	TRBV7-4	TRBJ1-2	CASGLPGNYGYTF	TGTGCCAGCGGCTTACCCGGCAACTATGGCTACACCTTC
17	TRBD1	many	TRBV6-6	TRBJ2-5	CASSYSRDRSVQETQYF	TGTGCCAGCAGTTACTCGAGGGACAGGAGCGTCCAAGAGACCCAGTACTTC
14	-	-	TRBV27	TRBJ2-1	CASSSSWGDNEQFF	TGTGCCAGCAGTTCATCGTGGGGGGACAATGAGCAGTTCTTC
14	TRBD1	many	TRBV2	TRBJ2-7	CASGMGQGTHEQYF	TGTGCCAGCGGGATGGGACAGGGTACCCACGAGCAGTACTTC
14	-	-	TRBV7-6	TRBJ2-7	CASSYAGQNYEQYF	TGTGCCAGCAGCTACGCAGGACAGAATTACGAGCAGTACTTC
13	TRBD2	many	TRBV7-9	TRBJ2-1	CASGGLGTNEQFF	TGTGCCAGTGGGGGACTAGGGACCAATGAGCAGTTCTTC
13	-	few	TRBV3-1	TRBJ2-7	CASSPDDSYEQYF	TGTGCCAGCAGTCCCGACGACAGCTACGAGCAGTACTTC
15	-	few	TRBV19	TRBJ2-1	CASSSTPVGYNEQFF	TGTGCCAGTAGTTCAACCCCGGTTGGCTACAATGAGCAGTTCTTC
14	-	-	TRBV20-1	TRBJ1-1	CSASPWGSNTEAFF	TGCAGTGCTAGCCCCTGGGGGTCCAACACTGAAGCTTTCTTT
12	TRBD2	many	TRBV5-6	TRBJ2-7	CASSSGGYEQYF	TGTGCCAGCAGCTCGGGGGGCTACGAGCAGTACTTC
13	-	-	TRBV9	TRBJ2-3	CASRGRITDTQYF	TGTGCCAGCCGGGGCAGGATCACAGATACGCAGTATTTT
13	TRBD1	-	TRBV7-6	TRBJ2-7	CASSPQGVHEQYF	TGTGCCAGCAGCCCCCAGGGGGTCCACGAGCAGTACTTC
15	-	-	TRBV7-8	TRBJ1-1	CASSPMGPENTEAFF	TGTGCCAGCAGCCCGATGGGGCCGGAGAACACTGAAGCTTTCTTT
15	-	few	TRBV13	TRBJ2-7	CASSLSVVGTYEQYF	TGTGCCAGCAGCTTATCAGTCGTGGGCACCTACGAGCAGTACTTC
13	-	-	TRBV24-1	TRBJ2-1	CATSEGGENEQFF	TGTGCCACCAGTGAAGGGGGGGAGAATGAGCAGTTCTTC
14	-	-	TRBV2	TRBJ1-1	CASSSWGGKTEAFF	TGTGCCAGCAGTAGTTGGGGGGGGAAAACTGAAGCTTTCTTT
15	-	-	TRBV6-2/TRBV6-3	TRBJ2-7	CASSYPPPQTYEQYF	TGTGCCAGCAGTTACCCCCCTCCCCAAACCTACGAGCAGTACTTC
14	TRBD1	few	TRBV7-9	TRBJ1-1	CASSSGQGVPEAFF	TGTGCCAGCAGCTCCGGACAGGGTGTCCCTGAAGCTTTCTTT
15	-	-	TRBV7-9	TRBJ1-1	CASSPGPQGNTEAFF	TGTGCCAGCAGCCCGGGACCGCAGGGGAACACTGAAGCTTTCTTT
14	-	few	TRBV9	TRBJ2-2	CASSELTNTGELFF	TGTGCCAGCAGCGAGTTGACGAACACCGGGGAGCTGTTTTTT
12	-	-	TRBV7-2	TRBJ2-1	CASSSTGNEQFF	TGTGCCAGCAGTTCCACCGGGAATGAGCAGTTCTTC
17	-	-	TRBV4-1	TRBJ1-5	CASSQAHTGYSNQPQHF	TGCGCCAGCAGCCAAGCCCATACAGGGTATAGCAATCAGCCCCAGCATTTT
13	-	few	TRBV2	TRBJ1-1	CASTPGRGGEAFF	TGTGCCAGCACCCCAGGGAGGGGAGGTGAAGCTTTCTTT
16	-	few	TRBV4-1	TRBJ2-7	CASSQDPPTSGDEQYF	TGCGCCAGCAGCCAAGATCCCCCGACTAGTGGGGACGAGCAGTACTTC
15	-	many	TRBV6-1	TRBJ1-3	CASSADGTSGNTIYF	TGTGCCAGCAGTGCAGACGGGACCTCTGGAAACACCATATATTTT
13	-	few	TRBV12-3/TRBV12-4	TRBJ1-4	CASRPDSGEKLFF	TGTGCCAGCAGACCGGACTCGGGTGAAAAACTGTTTTTT
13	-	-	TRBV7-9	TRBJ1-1	CASSGMRNTEAFF	TGTGCCAGCAGCGGAATGCGGAACACTGAAGCTTTCTTT
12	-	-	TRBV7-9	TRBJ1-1	CASSVIGTEAFF	TGTGCCAGCAGCGTCATTGGGACTGAAGCTTTCTTT
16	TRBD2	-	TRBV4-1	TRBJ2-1	CASSQAVGGAYNEQFF	TGCGCCAGCAGCCAGGCAGTCGGGGGGGCATACAATGAGCAGTTCTTC
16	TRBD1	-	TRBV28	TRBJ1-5	CASSLVTGGSGQSQHF	TGTGCCAGCAGTCTCGTGACAGGGGGGTCAGGTCAGTCCCAGCATTTT
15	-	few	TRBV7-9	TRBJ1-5	CASSSAEGAGQPQHF	TGTGCCAGCAGCTCCGCTGAAGGGGCCGGACAGCCCCAGCATTTT
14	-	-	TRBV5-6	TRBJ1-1	CASSLAGDSTEAFF	TGTGCCAGCAGCTTAGCAGGGGATAGCACTGAAGCTTTCTTT
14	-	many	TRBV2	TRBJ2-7	CASQTLDDSYEQYF	TGTGCCAGCCAAACTCTCGACGATTCCTACGAGCAGTACTTC
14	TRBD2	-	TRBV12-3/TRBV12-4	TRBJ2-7	CASSPSGGAGEQYF	TGTGCCAGCAGTCCGAGCGGGGGGGCAGGGGAGCAGTACTTC
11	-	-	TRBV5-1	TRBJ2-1	CASRLGNEQFF	TGCGCCAGCAGACTAGGCAATGAGCAGTTCTTC
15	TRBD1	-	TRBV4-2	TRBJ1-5	CASSQDRGDGQPQHF	TGTGCCAGCAGCCAGGACAGGGGTGACGGTCAGCCCCAGCATTTT
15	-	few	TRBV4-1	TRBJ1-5	CASSQDEQENQPQHF	TGCGCCAGCAGCCAAGATGAGCAGGAAAATCAGCCCCAGCATTTT
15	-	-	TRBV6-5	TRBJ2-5	CASSYSNGPGETQYF	TGTGCCAGCAGTTACTCAAATGGACCCGGAGAGACCCAGTACTTC
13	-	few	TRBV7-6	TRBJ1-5	CASSFGPLWPQHF	TGTGCCAGCAGCTTCGGGCCCTTGTGGCCCCAGCATTTT
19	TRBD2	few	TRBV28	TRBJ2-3	CASSLAYAGGRRYTDTQYF	TGTGCCAGCAGTTTAGCATACGCGGGGGGGCGTAGGTACACAGATACGCAGTATTTT